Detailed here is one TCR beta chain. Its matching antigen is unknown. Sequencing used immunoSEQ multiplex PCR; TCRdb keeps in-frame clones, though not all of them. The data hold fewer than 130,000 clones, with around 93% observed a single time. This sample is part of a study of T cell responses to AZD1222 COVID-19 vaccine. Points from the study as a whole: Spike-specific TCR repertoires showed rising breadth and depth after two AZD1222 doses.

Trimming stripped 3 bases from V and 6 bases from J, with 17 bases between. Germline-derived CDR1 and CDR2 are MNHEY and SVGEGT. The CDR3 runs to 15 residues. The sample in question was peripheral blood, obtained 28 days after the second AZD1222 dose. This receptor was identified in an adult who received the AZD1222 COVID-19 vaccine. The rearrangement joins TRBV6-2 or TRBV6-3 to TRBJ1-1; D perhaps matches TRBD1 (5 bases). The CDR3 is CASSYIGRGDSEAFF. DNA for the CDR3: TGTGCCAGCAGTTATATAGGTCGTGGGGACTCTGAAGCTTTCTTT.